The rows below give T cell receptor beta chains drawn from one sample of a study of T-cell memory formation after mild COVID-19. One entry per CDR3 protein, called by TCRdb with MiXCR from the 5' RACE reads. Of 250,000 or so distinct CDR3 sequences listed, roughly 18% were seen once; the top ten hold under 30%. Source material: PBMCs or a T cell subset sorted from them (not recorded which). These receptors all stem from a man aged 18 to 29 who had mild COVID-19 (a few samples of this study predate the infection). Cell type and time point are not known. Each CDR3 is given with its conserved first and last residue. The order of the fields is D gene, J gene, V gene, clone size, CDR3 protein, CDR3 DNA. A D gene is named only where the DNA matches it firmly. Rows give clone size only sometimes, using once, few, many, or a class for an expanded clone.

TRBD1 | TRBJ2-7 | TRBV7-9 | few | CASSRGQGEQYF | TGTGCCAGCAGCCGAGGACAGGGTGAGCAGTACTTC
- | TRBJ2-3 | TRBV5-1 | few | CASSLERGRTDTQYF | TGCGCCAGCAGCTTGGAACGGGGGCGGACAGATACGCAGTATTTT
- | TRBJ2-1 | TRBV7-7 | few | CASGLAAYNEQFF | TGTGCCAGCGGGCTAGCCGCTTACAATGAGCAGTTCTTC
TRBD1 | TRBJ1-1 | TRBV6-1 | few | CASSRQGATEAFF | TGTGCCAGCAGTAGACAGGGGGCAACTGAAGCTTTCTTT
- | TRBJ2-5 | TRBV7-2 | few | CASSRPTSRETQYF | TGTGCCAGCAGCCGACCCACCAGCAGGGAGACCCAGTACTTC
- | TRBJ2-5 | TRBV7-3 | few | CASSLRGRETQYF | TGTGCCAGCAGCCTCAGGGGACGAGAGACCCAGTACTTC
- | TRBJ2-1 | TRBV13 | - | CASSLEGGMDYNEQFF | TGTGCCAGCAGCCTCGAAGGGGGTATGGACTACAATGAGCAGTTCTTC
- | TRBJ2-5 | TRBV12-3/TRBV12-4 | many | CASGISEETQYF | TGTGCCAGCGGGATATCGGAAGAGACCCAGTACTTC
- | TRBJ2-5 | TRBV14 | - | CASSQGSGLWETQYF | TGTGCCAGCAGCCAAGGGTCCGGACTATGGGAGACCCAGTACTTC
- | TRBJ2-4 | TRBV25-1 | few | CASSGGSQGAKNIQYF | TGTGCCAGCAGTGGGGGCAGCCAAGGGGCCAAAAACATTCAGTACTTC
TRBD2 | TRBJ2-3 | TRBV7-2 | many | CASSLAGGRADTQYF | TGTGCCAGCAGCTTAGCCGGGGGGAGGGCAGATACGCAGTATTTT
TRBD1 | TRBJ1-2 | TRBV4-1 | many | CASSQRDSSFTDGYTF | TGCGCCAGCAGCCAACGGGACAGCTCTTTTACCGATGGCTACACCTTC
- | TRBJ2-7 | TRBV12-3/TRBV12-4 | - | CASSLNRWEQYF | TGTGCCAGCAGTTTAAACAGATGGGAGCAGTACTTC
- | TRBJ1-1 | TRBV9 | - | CASSAWDAGKAFF | TGTGCCAGCAGCGCCTGGGACGCGGGTAAGGCTTTCTTT
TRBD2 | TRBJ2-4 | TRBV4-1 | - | CASSHLAGGQNIQYF | TGCGCCAGCAGCCACCTAGCGGGGGGGCAAAACATTCAGTACTTC
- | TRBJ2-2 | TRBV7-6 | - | CASSLDSRPGELFF | TGTGCCAGCAGCTTAGACTCCCGGCCCGGGGAGCTGTTTTTT
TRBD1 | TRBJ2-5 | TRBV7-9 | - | CASSLAGQGWYETQYF | TGTGCCAGCAGCTTAGCCGGACAGGGCTGGTATGAGACCCAGTACTTC
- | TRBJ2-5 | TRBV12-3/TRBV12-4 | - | CASSLGEGLEAETQYF | TGTGCCAGCAGTTTAGGTGAAGGATTGGAGGCAGAGACCCAGTACTTC
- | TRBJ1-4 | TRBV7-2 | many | CASSPNRGSWSTNEKLFF | TGTGCCAGCAGCCCTAACCGTGGCTCCTGGTCCACTAATGAAAAACTGTTTTTT
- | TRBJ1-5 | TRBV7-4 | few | CASSLDPRSRPQHF | TGTGCCAGCAGCTTGGATCCGAGGAGCAGGCCCCAGCATTTT
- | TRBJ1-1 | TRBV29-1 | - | CSVARANTEAFF | TGCAGCGTTGCGCGCGCGAACACTGAAGCTTTCTTT
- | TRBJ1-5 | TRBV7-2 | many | CASSFGGTRGQPQHF | TGTGCCAGCAGCTTTGGGGGTACGAGGGGTCAGCCCCAGCATTTT
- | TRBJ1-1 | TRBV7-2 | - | CASSPGDSWTVAFF | TGTGCCAGCAGCCCTGGGGATTCGTGGACCGTCGCTTTCTTT
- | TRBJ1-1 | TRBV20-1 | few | CSASAAAKAFF | TGCAGTGCTAGTGCGGCAGCAAAAGCTTTCTTT
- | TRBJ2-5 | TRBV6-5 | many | CASSYSGRGETQYF | TGTGCCAGCAGTTACTCGGGCAGGGGAGAGACCCAGTACTTC
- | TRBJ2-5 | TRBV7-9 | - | CASSEASVETQYF | TGTGCCAGCAGCGAAGCTAGTGTAGAGACCCAGTACTTC
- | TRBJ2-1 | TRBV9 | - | CASSLRLYNEQFF | TGTGCCAGCAGCCTCCGACTTTACAATGAGCAGTTCTTC